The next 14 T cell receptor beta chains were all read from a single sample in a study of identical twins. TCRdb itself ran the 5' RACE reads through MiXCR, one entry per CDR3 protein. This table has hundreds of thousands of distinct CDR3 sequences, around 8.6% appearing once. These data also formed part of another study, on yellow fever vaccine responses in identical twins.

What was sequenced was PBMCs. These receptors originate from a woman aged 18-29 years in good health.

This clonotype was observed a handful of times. This chain's CDR3 is CSARDTSGESGTDTQYF. The CDR3 nucleotides read TGCAGTGCTAGAGATACGTCAGGGGAGTCAGGCACAGATACGCAGTATTTT. The chain uses TRBV20-1 and TRBJ2-3, with D possibly matching TRBD1 (6 bases). The germline V and J ends were trimmed by 0 bases and 1 base, with 17 bases remaining between them. This CDR3 is 17 amino acids long. Germline assignment: CDR1 DFQATT and CDR2 SNEGSKA (reference sequence).

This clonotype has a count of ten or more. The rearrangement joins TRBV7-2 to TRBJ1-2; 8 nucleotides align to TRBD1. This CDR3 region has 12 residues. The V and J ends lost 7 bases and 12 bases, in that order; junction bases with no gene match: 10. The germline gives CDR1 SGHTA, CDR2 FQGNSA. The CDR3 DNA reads TGTGCCAGCAACATCCGGACAGGGTCCCACACCTTC. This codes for CASNIRTGSHTF.

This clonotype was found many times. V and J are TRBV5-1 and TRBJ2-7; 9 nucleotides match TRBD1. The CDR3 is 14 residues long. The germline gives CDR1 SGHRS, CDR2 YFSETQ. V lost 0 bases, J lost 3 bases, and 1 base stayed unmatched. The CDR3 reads CASSLATGGYEQYF. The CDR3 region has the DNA TGCGCCAGCAGCTTGGCGACAGGGGGCTACGAGCAGTACTTC. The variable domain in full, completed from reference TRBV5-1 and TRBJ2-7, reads KAGVTQTPRYLIKTRGQQVTLSCSPISGHRSVSWYQQTPGQGLQFLFEYFSETQRNKGNFPGRFSGRQFSNSRSEMNVSTLELGDSALYLCASSLATGGYEQYFGPGTRLTVT.

CDR3 in DNA: TGTGCCAGTCGGAGGGGAGAGGGCTCCTACGAGCAGTACTTC. Amino acid sequence: CASRRGEGSYEQYF. This chain uses TRBV19 with TRBJ2-7, with a weak D call TRBD2 (6 bases). The CDR3 is 14 residues long. V was clipped by 8 bases and J by 0 bases, with 14 bases between them. Germline V CDR1 and CDR2: LNHDA, SQIVND (reference sequence).

CDR3 in DNA: TGTGCCAGCAGCTTAGGGGGGACAGGGGTCACAGATACGCAGTATTTT. Its protein is CASSLGGTGVTDTQYF. The V and J genes are TRBV7-2 and TRBJ2-3; 10 bases align to TRBD1. Trimming cost V 1 base and J 2 bases; bases outside gene matches: 3. This CDR3 comprises 16 residues. Germline values: CDR1 SGHTA, CDR2 FQGNSA.

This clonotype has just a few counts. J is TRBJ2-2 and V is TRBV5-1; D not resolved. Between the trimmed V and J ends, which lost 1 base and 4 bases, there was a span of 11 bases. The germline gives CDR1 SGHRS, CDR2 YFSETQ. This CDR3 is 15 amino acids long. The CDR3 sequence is CASSLLDGSTGELFF. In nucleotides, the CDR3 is TGCGCCAGCAGCTTGCTTGACGGTTCCACCGGGGAGCTGTTTTTT.

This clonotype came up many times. In nucleotides, the CDR3 is TGTGCCAGCAGCTTATTATGGGAGGGCACCTACAATGAGCAGTTCTTC. Amino acid sequence: CASSLLWEGTYNEQFF. V gene TRBV11-1 combines with J gene TRBJ2-1; 7 bases are a match to TRBD2. This CDR3 has 16 residues. Germline V gene sequence: CDR1 SGHAT, CDR2 FQDESV (reference sequence). The ends lost 2 bases at V and 2 bases at J; junction bases unmatched: 6.

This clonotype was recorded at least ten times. The CDR3 region is CASSARLAGGIEQFF. The CDR3 nucleotides read TGTGCCAGCAGTGCGAGACTAGCGGGGGGGATAGAGCAGTTCTTC. This chain links TRBV6-4 with TRBJ2-1; 14 nucleotides agree with TRBD2. This CDR3 comprises 15 residues. Trimming removed 4 bases from V and 10 bases from J; junction bases left unmatched: 6. Germline V lookup: CDR1 MRHNA, CDR2 SNTAGT.

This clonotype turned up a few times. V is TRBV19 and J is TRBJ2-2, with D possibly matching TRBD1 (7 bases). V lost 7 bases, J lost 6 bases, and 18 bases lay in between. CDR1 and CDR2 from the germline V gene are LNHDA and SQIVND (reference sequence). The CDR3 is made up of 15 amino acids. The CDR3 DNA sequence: TGTGCCAGTACGTTCTCGGCAGGGGGGTCCGGGGAGCTGTTTTTT. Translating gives CASTFSAGGSGELFF.

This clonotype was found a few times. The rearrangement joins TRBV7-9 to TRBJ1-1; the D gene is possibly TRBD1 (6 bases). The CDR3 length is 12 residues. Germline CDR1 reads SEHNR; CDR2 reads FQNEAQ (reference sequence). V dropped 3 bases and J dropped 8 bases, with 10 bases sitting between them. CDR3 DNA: TGTGCCAGCAGCTTGGCGGGACAAGAAGCTTTCTTT. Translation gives CASSLAGQEAFF. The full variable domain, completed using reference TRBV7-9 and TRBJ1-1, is DTGVSQNPRHKITKRGQNVTFRCDPISEHNRLYWYRQTLGQGPEFLTYFQNEAQLEKSRLLSDRFSAERPKGSFSTLEIQRTEQGDSAMYLCASSLAGQEAFFGQGTRLTVV.

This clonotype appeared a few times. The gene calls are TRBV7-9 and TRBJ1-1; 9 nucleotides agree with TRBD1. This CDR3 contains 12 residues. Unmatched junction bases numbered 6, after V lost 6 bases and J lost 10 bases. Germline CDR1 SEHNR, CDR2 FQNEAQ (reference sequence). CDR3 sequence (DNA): TGTGCCAGCAGTCCCGGGACAGGGAGAGCTTTCTTT. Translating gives CASSPGTGRAFF.

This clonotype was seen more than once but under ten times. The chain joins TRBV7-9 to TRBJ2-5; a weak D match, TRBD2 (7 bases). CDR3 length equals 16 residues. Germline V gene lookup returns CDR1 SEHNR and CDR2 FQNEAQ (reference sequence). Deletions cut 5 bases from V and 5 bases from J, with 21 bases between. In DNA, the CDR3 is TGTGCCAGCAGCCCCCTTGTCGGGGGGCGAAGTGAGACCCAGTACTTC. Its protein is CASSPLVGGRSETQYF.

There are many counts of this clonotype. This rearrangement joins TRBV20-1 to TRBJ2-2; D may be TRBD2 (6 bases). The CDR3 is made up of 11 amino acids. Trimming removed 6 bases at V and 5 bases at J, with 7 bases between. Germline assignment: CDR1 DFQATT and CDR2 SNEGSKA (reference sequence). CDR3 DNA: TGCAGTGCGGGGAGGACCGGGGAGCTGTTTTTT. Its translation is CSAGRTGELFF.

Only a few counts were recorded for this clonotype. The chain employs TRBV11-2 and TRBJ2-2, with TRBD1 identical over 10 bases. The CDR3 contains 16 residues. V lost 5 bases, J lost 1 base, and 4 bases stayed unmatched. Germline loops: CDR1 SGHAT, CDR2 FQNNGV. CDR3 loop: CASSHGQGGNTGELFF. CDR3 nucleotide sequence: TGTGCCAGCAGCCATGGACAGGGGGGGAACACCGGGGAGCTGTTTTTT.